These 27 T cell receptor beta chains came from one sample sequenced in a study of CD8+ T cells in alopecia areata. Investigators isolated RNA and reverse transcribed it into cDNA to act as the sequencing template. Repertoires were generated with immunoSEQ multiplex PCR, while TCRdb's copy carries only in-frame clones and drops some. There are around 140,000 clones in the sample; 51% occur only once, and over 0.75% lies in the top ten. The material was CD4+ T cells sorted from blood, obtained at week 0. These receptors originate from a human donor with alopecia areata.

V usage is TRBV29-1 and J usage is TRBJ1-1; D is ambiguous. Germline CDR1 and CDR2: SQVTM and ANQGSEA. This CDR3 has 11 amino acids. Deletions cut 7 bases from V and 1 base from J, with 7 bases between. CDR3 amino acids: CSGDKNTEAFF. The CDR3 bases are TGCAGCGGAGACAAGAACACTGAAGCTTTCTTT.

In this sample, this clone turned up a few times. The chain carries TRBV9 and TRBJ2-6; either TRBD1 or TRBD2 may fit D (5 bases each). V shed 0 bases and J shed 15 bases, with 19 bases lying between them. Germline V gene sequence: CDR1 SGDLS, CDR2 YYNGEE. The CDR3 covers 15 residues. In DNA, the CDR3 is TGTGCCAGCAGCGTAGTACTGGGGACGGCCCGTGACCTGACTTTC. Translation: CASSVVLGTARDLTF.

The chain uses TRBV10-3 and TRBJ2-6; TRBD1 agrees at 7 bases. The CDR3 extends over 14 amino acids. J gave up 13 bases and V 5 bases, and 11 bases lay outside the gene matches. The germline CDR1 and CDR2 sequences are ENHRY and SYGVKD. As DNA, the CDR3 is TGTGCCATCAGTCAGGGGGAGACTATCTGGGTCCTGACTTTC. This codes for CAISQGETIWVLTF.

The chain uses TRBV13 and TRBJ2-7; 9 nucleotides agree with TRBD2. With V trimmed by 5 bases and J by 5 bases, 10 bases remained unmatched. The CDR3 extends over 15 amino acids. In germline, CDR1 is PRHDT, CDR2 FYEKMQ (reference sequence). The CDR3 sequence: CASSPQAGGRNEQYF. The CDR3 DNA follows: TGTGCCAGCAGCCCCCAGGCGGGAGGGCGCAACGAGCAGTACTTC.

The CDR3 protein is CSVEDLGNLGNNEQFF. CDR3 nucleotides: TGCAGCGTTGAAGATCTGGGAAACTTGGGGAACAATGAGCAGTTCTTC. V usage is TRBV29-1 and J usage is TRBJ2-1; D is undetermined. The CDR3 totals 16 residues. Germline V CDR1 and CDR2: SQVTM, ANQGSEA. V was clipped by 0 bases and J by 5 bases, with 17 bases between them.

There are a few counts of this clone. This chain links TRBV29-1 with TRBJ2-1, with 7 bases aligning to TRBD1. The germline CDR1 and CDR2 sequences are SQVTM and ANQGSEA. This CDR3 spans 14 amino acids. Trimming at V came to 6 bases and at J to 4 bases, leaving 9 bases not matched to a gene. The CDR3 reads CSVPGQFSYNEQFF. The CDR3 DNA sequence: TGCAGCGTCCCGGGACAGTTCTCTTACAATGAGCAGTTCTTC.

The CDR3 spells CSTRTALNTGELFF. CDR3 nucleotides: TGCAGCACCAGGACAGCCTTGAACACCGGGGAGCTGTTTTTT. J is TRBJ2-2 and V is TRBV29-1, with D perhaps TRBD1 (6 bases). The CDR3 has 14 residues. Germline values: CDR1 SQVTM, CDR2 ANQGSEA. Trimming left V 8 bases short and J 1 base short, with 14 bases between.

This clone was seen more than once but under ten times. The chain has TRBV18 and TRBJ2-1, with TRBD1 matching 8 bases. The germline V gene has CDR1 KGHSH and CDR2 LQKENI. V shed 3 bases, J shed 9 bases, and the junction held 4 bases outside the gene matches. This CDR3 has 13 amino acids. DNA of the CDR3: TGTGCCAGCTCACCTGACAGGGGACTTGAGCAGTTCTTC. This translates into CASSPDRGLEQFF.

This clone has a handful of counts. Distinct nucleotide sequences in the sample also encode this CDR3. V and J are TRBV29-1 and TRBJ1-1, with no clear D. V lost 6 bases, J lost 0 bases, and 11 bases lay in between. The CDR3 is made up of 13 amino acids. Germline V gene lookup returns CDR1 SQVTM and CDR2 ANQGSEA. The CDR3 DNA reads as TGCAGCGTAGAGGACCGGTTGAACACTGAAGCTTTCTTT. As protein: CSVEDRLNTEAFF.

As concerns this clone: Additional DNA sequences in this sample encode the identical CDR3. V is TRBV29-1 and J is TRBJ2-7; D is unclear. The CDR3 length is 11 residues. V gave up 7 bases and J gave up 2 bases, with 9 bases separating them. The germline gives CDR1 SQVTM, CDR2 ANQGSEA. The CDR3 sequence is CSAGQTYEQYF. The CDR3 bases are TGCAGCGCGGGCCAGACCTACGAGCAGTACTTC.

The rearrangement uses TRBV5-6 and TRBJ2-5; tentatively, D is TRBD1 (6 bases). Germline CDR1 reads SGHDT; CDR2 reads YYEEEE. The CDR3 sequence is 14 residues long. Trimming pared 0 bases from V and 4 bases from J, leaving 10 bases between. DNA for the CDR3: TGTGCCAGCAGCTTGGCAGGGGCGGCAGAGACCCAGTACTTC. This encodes CASSLAGAAETQYF.

The genes are TRBV7-9 and TRBJ2-7; TRBD1 matches at 7 bases. Germline lookup yields CDR1 SEHNR and CDR2 FQNEAQ (reference sequence). The CDR3 has 13 residues. V dropped 2 bases and J dropped 4; count of bases not matched to a gene: 2. In nucleotides, the CDR3 is TGTGCCAGCAGCTTATCCAGGGGGTACGAGCAGTACTTC. Translating it yields CASSLSRGYEQYF.

The chain recombines TRBV6-1 with TRBJ2-3; unclear D gene. The CDR3 is 14 amino acids. V was trimmed by 2 bases and J by 3 bases, leaving 9 bases between them. Germline values: CDR1 MNHNS, CDR2 SASEGT. The DNA for the CDR3 is TGTGCCAGCAGTGAAAACGTGGTAACAGATACGCAGTATTTT. Its protein is CASSENVVTDTQYF.

This clone occurred a few times. The rearrangement links TRBV4-1 to TRBJ2-7, with D unclear. The CDR3 totals 14 residues. Germline lookup yields CDR1 MGHRA and CDR2 YSYEKL. V was trimmed by 6 bases and J by 2 bases, leaving 14 bases between them. The CDR3 loop reads CASSPSHSTYEQYF. The CDR3 DNA reads TGCGCCAGCAGTCCCAGTCACAGCACCTACGAGCAGTACTTC.

This clone came up a few times. V usage is TRBV29-1 and J usage is TRBJ2-1; maybe TRBD1 (5 bases). The V end lost 5 bases, the J end lost 4 bases, and 6 bases lay between the germline ends. There are 11 residues in the CDR3. Germline CDR1 SQVTM, CDR2 ANQGSEA. As DNA, the CDR3 is TGCAGCGTTAACAGGTACAATGAGCAGTTCTTC. The encoded protein is CSVNRYNEQFF.

The chain uses TRBV29-1 and TRBJ2-2; D is perhaps TRBD2 (6 bases). The germline gives CDR1 SQVTM, CDR2 ANQGSEA. Trimming pared 0 bases from V and 3 bases from J, leaving 14 bases between. CDR3 length: 16 amino acids. The chain's CDR3 is CSVEDKTRRDTGELFF. The DNA for the CDR3 is TGCAGCGTTGAAGATAAGACCCGGAGGGACACCGGGGAGCTGTTTTTT.

This sequence joins TRBV18 and TRBJ2-6; 12 nucleotides line up with TRBD1. Germline V CDR1 and CDR2: KGHSH, LQKENI. The CDR3 spans 18 residues. With V trimmed by 0 bases and J by 1 base, 1 base remained unmatched. CDR3 region: CASSPPGQGASGANVLTF. The DNA of the CDR3 is TGTGCCAGCTCACCACCGGGACAGGGGGCGTCTGGGGCCAACGTCCTGACTTTC.

The J gene is TRBJ2-1, the V gene TRBV7-2; TRBD1 matches at 9 bases. The junction had 15 bases not matched to a gene; V was cut back by 5 bases and J by 1 base. The CDR3 extends over 19 amino acids. Germline CDR1 and CDR2: SGHTA and FQGNSA. CDR3 protein: CASSKRTGEAASSYNEQFF. CDR3 nucleotide sequence: TGTGCCAGCAGCAAAAGGACAGGGGAAGCAGCGAGTTCCTACAATGAGCAGTTCTTC.

J is TRBJ1-2 and V is TRBV19, with a tentative D call TRBD1 (6 bases). The CDR3 is 16 residues long. The germline CDR1 and CDR2 sequences are LNHDA and SQIVND (reference sequence). V shed 5 bases and J shed 8 bases, with 24 bases lying between them. CDR3: CASSRSPGHRLGGYTF. In DNA, the CDR3 is TGTGCCAGTAGTCGAAGTCCGGGACACCGCTTGGGGGGCTACACCTTC. Based on the CDR3 plus reference TRBV19 and TRBJ1-2, the full variable domain is DGGITQSPKYLFRKEGQNVTLSCEQNLNHDAMYWYRQDPGQGLRLIYYSQIVNDFQKGDIAEGYSVSREKKESFPLTVTSAQKNPTAFYLCASSRSPGHRLGGYTFGSGTRLTVV.

This clone was seen a few times. This chain links TRBV10-3 with TRBJ2-7; the D is unclear. The CDR3 contains 11 residues. With 6 bases removed from V and 6 bases from J, the gap between germline ends came to 9 bases. The germline gives CDR1 ENHRY, CDR2 SYGVKD. CDR3 amino acids: CAIREDSEQYF. The CDR3 coding sequence is TGTGCCATCAGGGAAGATTCCGAGCAGTACTTC.

This clone was detected a few times. The chain joins TRBV29-1 to TRBJ2-1; D could derive from TRBD1 or TRBD2 (5 bases each). This CDR3 has 11 amino acids. Trimming took 3 bases from V and 8 from J, leaving 8 bases between them. CDR1 and CDR2 (germline): SQVTM, ANQGSEA. In DNA, the CDR3 is TGCAGCGTTGATCGGGGACATGAGCAGTTCTTC. This sequence encodes CSVDRGHEQFF.

This clone was seen a few times. The rearrangement joins TRBV18 to TRBJ1-2; D uncertain. Germline-derived CDR1 and CDR2 are KGHSH and LQKENI. V was shortened by 2 bases and J by 6 bases, with 13 bases between the two germline ends. This CDR3 region has 14 residues. In nucleotides, the CDR3 is TGTGCCAGCTCACCAACGACTAAGGAAAATGGCTACACCTTC. It specifies CASSPTTKENGYTF.

This chain joins TRBV15 and TRBJ2-7; D might be TRBD1 or TRBD2, each matching 5 bases. Deletions cut 0 bases from V and 6 bases from J, with 12 bases between. Germline CDR1 and CDR2: LNHNV and YYDKDF (reference sequence). This CDR3 contains 14 residues. CDR3 sequence (DNA): TGTGCCACCAGCAGAGATTGGGGGTTTGGCGAGCAGTACTTC. Protein sequence: CATSRDWGFGEQYF.

The chain carries TRBV2 and TRBJ2-7; D possibly uses TRBD1 or TRBD2 (5 bases each). Looked up from germline, CDR1 is SNHLY and CDR2 is FYNNEI. This CDR3 is built from 14 residues. Trimming took 6 bases from V and 5 from J, leaving 17 bases between them. The CDR3 region is CASRDGTIPNEQYF. The CDR3 DNA sequence: TGTGCCAGCAGAGATGGGACCATACCCAACGAGCAGTACTTC.

The rearrangement links TRBV4-3 to TRBJ1-1; unclear D gene. The CDR3 totals 13 residues. CDR1 is LGHNA and CDR2 is YSLEER in the germline V gene. V was trimmed by 4 bases and J by 2 bases, leaving 8 bases between them. This chain's CDR3 is CASSPRANTEAFF. DNA for the CDR3: TGCGCCAGCAGCCCGAGGGCAAACACTGAAGCTTTCTTT.

The table lists this clone with a few counts. The J gene is TRBJ1-1, the V gene TRBV29-1; no clear D gene. This CDR3 has 13 residues. Per the germline V gene, CDR1 is SQVTM and CDR2 is ANQGSEA. Deletions cut 4 bases from V and 7 bases from J, with 16 bases between. This CDR3 is CSVGSDPYGEAFF. The CDR3 DNA reads TGCAGCGTTGGTTCGGACCCGTATGGTGAAGCTTTCTTT. Looking up the rest from reference TRBV29-1 and TRBJ1-1 gives the full variable domain: SAVISQKPSRDICQRGTSLTIQCQVDSQVTMMFWYRQQPGQSLTLIATANQGSEATYESGFVIDKFPISRPNLTFSTLTVSNMSPEDSSIYLCSVGSDPYGEAFFGQGTRLTVV.

The rearrangement links TRBV6-1 to TRBJ2-4; 7 nucleotides match TRBD1. The germline gives CDR1 MNHNS, CDR2 SASEGT. CDR3 length: 17 residues. With 1 base clipped from V and 8 bases from J, the junction kept 14 bases outside the gene matches. The CDR3 DNA reads TGTGCCAGCAGTGAAGAGACTCTAGGTATTAGGGGGCACATTCAGTACTTC. Its protein product is CASSEETLGIRGHIQYF.